This T cell receptor (beta chain) is drawn from a study of T cells expressing NK-cell markers. Germline lookup yields CDR1 DFQATT and CDR2 SNEGSKA (reference sequence). There are 15 residues in the CDR3. Note on this clonotype: The target antigen is unknown.

Scientists made TCR beta cDNA using 5'RACE template switching with UMIs. TCRdb re-called the 5' RACE reads, yielding one record per CDR3 amino acid sequence without DNA. In all, the sample yields about 140,000 distinct CDR3 sequences. General observations from the study: Among a few donors, these clonotypes also ranked first in the CD3+CD56-NKG2C+ fraction. Certain NKG2C+ T cell clones were expanded, and their HCMV specificity remained unclear.

This rearrangement joins TRBV20-1 to TRBJ2-5. The TCR was taken from a young man in good health. Sample: blood T cells: a sorted CD56 or NKG2C T cell subset, CD4+ or CD8+ T cells, or bulk PBMC T cells (not recorded which). The chain's CDR3 is CSARETGGDQETQYF.